This T cell receptor (beta chain) was captured in a study of metastatic and nonmetastatic thyroid tumors. Study in general: Malignant and benign thyroid patients had repertoires compared in peripheral blood and tumor or nodule tissue. Regarding the study as a whole: It was reported that TCR beta diversity was significantly higher in malignant thyroid tumors than benign nodules, in blood and tumor.

Germline CDR1 WNHNN, CDR2 SYGVQD (reference sequence). V shed 5 bases, J shed 9 bases, and the junction held 3 bases outside the gene matches. The CDR3 consists of 13 residues. This clone has ten or more counts. Its antigen is not identified. In the original workflow: The study took CDR3 differences across clinicopathological groups and made a distant-metastasis classifier for papillary thyroid cancer from them. TCRdb used MiXCR to call clones anew from the PCR reads. TCRdb's processing, not the authors', yielded these V and J calls. The data show about 33,000 clones, 15% to 20% seen once. Prior to thyroid surgery, none of the patients had received any treatment.

The rearrangement uses TRBV10-1 and TRBJ2-1; TRBD1 aligns across 11 bases. Sequencing was done on a sample of blood. The TCR was taken from a male donor with papillary thyroid cancer or a benign thyroid nodule (not recorded which). Some clones in this sample may be carry-over from other donors' samples. CDR3 sequence reads: CASSRTGGGEQFF. CDR3 nucleotide sequence: TGCGCCAGCAGTAGGACAGGGGGCGGTGAGCAGTTCTTC.